Listed below are T cell receptor beta chains from one sample, sequenced in a study of blood T cells in healthy people across ages. TCRdb re-derived calls from the 5' RACE reads in MiXCR, one entry per CDR3 protein. Found here are about 540,000 distinct CDR3 sequences, about 25% of them singletons; the top ten hold just under 9%. These data also featured in a second study, about T cells of mothers and their children.

Sequencing was performed on blood. The receptor source for this set is a boy between 10 and 17 years old in good health. Each CDR3 is given with its conserved first and last residue. A D gene is named only where the DNA matches it firmly. Rows may omit the clone size; those that give it use once, few, many or a size class.

TRBD2	NA	TRBJ2-5	TRBV5-1	CASSPRTLREAQYF	TGCGCCAGCAGCCCTCGGACTCTCCGGGAGGCCCAGTACTTC
NA	NA	TRBJ1-2	TRBV6-2/TRBV6-3	CASSYQPGEYRYGYTF	TGTGCCAGCAGTTACCAACCAGGGGAGTATCGCTATGGCTACACCTTC
NA	few	TRBJ1-1	TRBV12-3/TRBV12-4	CASSHLGQVPEAFF	TGTGCCAGCAGTCACCTCGGGCAAGTCCCTGAAGCTTTCTTT
NA	NA	TRBJ2-7	TRBV19	CASSMMDYAYEQYF	TGTGCCAGTAGTATGATGGACTATGCCTACGAGCAGTACTTC
TRBD2	many	TRBJ2-1	TRBV4-3	CASSQDWASGGNEQFF	TGCGCCAGCAGCCAAGATTGGGCTAGCGGCGGCAATGAGCAGTTCTTC
NA	NA	TRBJ2-7	TRBV20-1	CSAEREAGPYEQYF	TGCAGTGCGGAAAGGGAGGCGGGACCCTACGAGCAGTACTTC
NA	NA	TRBJ2-7	TRBV21-1	CASSATSGRASESTYEQYF	TGTGCCAGCAGCGCAACTAGCGGGAGGGCCTCTGAATCAACCTACGAGCAGTACTTC
NA	NA	TRBJ1-4	TRBV20-1	CSARSAAGASEKLFF	TGCAGTGCTAGATCTGCGGCCGGGGCGAGTGAAAAACTGTTTTTT
NA	NA	TRBJ2-7	TRBV4-2	CASSQEPLRRSEQYF	TGTGCCAGCAGCCAAGAGCCCCTTAGGCGGTCGGAGCAGTACTTC
NA	NA	TRBJ1-1	TRBV6-6	CASSPRTGVMNTEAFF	TGTGCCAGCAGTCCCCGAACGGGGGTCATGAACACTGAAGCTTTCTTT
NA	NA	TRBJ2-1	TRBV15	CATSRGYGPSSYNEQFF	TGTGCCACCAGCAGGGGGTATGGGCCAAGCTCCTACAATGAGCAGTTCTTC
NA	many	TRBJ2-3	TRBV5-5	CASSLRLFTDTQYF	TGTGCCAGCAGCTTGAGGCTCTTCACAGATACGCAGTATTTT
NA	few	TRBJ2-5	TRBV7-2	CASSLGSAYQETQYF	TGTGCCAGCAGCTTAGGATCGGCTTACCAAGAGACCCAGTACTTC
TRBD1	few	TRBJ1-5	TRBV7-3	CASSLNGGGQGGNQPQHF	TGTGCCAGCAGCTTAAATGGCGGAGGACAGGGCGGCAATCAGCCCCAGCATTTT